Listed here are 32 T cell receptor beta chains from one sample, sequenced in a study of blood T cell repertoires in COVID-19. TCRdb's table, derived via immunoSEQ multiplex PCR, lists solely in-frame clones and lacks some. The table shows under 85,000 clones, with 83% occurring only once. Sequenced material: peripheral blood. All receptors derive from a man aged 50-59 years with active COVID-19.

This clone was seen just once. The genes are TRBV3-1 (or the pseudogene TRBV3-2) and TRBJ2-3; the D gene is possibly TRBD2 (6 bases). This CDR3 comprises 14 residues. Germline CDR1 is LGHDT and CDR2 is YNNKEL (reference sequence). The V end lost 2 bases, the J end lost 1 base, and 7 bases lay between the germline ends. Written as DNA, the CDR3 is TGTGCCAGCAGCCAATGGGGGGGCACAGATACGCAGTATTTT. It yields the protein CASSQWGGTDTQYF.

V is TRBV7-2 and J is TRBJ1-4; D is uncertain. CDR1 and CDR2 (germline): SGHTA, FQGNSA. The V and J ends lost 5 bases and 2 bases respectively, with 6 bases between them. The length of the CDR3 is 13 residues. The DNA of the CDR3 is TGTGCCAGCAGCCCGGGGACTAATGAAAAACTGTTTTTT. It encodes CASSPGTNEKLFF. Full variable domain (remainder filled in from reference TRBV7-2 and TRBJ1-4): GAGVSQSPSNKVTEKGKDVELRCDPISGHTALYWYRQSLGQGLEFLIYFQGNSAPDKSGLPSDRFSAERTGGSVSTLTIQRTQQEDSAVYLCASSPGTNEKLFFGSGTQLSVL.

In nucleotides, the CDR3 is TGCAGCGTTGTCGAGGGAGGCTATGGCTACACCTTC. Translated, it gives CSVVEGGYGYTF. The chain joins TRBV29-1 to TRBJ1-2, with D unclear. Germline loops: CDR1 SQVTM, CDR2 ANQGSEA. Trimming stripped 4 bases from V and 4 bases from J, with 10 bases between. CDR3 length: 12 amino acids.

The V call is TRBV5-5, the J call TRBJ1-5; D perhaps matches TRBD1 (6 bases). The CDR3 covers 18 residues. The germline V and J ends were trimmed by 3 bases and 0 bases, with 19 bases remaining between them. The germline CDR1 and CDR2 sequences are SGHKS and YYEKEE (reference sequence). Here the CDR3 reads CASSWLEQGSNSNQPQHF. CDR3 DNA: TGTGCCAGCAGCTGGTTGGAACAGGGTTCCAATAGCAATCAGCCCCAGCATTTT.

V is TRBV9 and J is TRBJ2-2, with 15 bases that match TRBD2. Germline assignment: CDR1 SGDLS and CDR2 YYNGEE. Trimming at V came to 3 bases and at J to 4 bases, leaving 10 bases not matched to a gene. This CDR3 is built from 19 residues. The CDR3 sequence is CASSGIGLAGGPGTGELFF. DNA of the CDR3: TGTGCCAGCAGCGGAATCGGACTAGCGGGAGGGCCGGGCACCGGGGAGCTGTTTTTT.

This clone showed up just once. The V call is TRBV5-4, the J call TRBJ2-5; D may be TRBD2 (5 bases). Trimming shortened V by 2 bases and J by 5 bases, and 16 bases separated the two germline ends. CDR1 is SGHNT and CDR2 is YYREEE in the germline V gene (reference sequence). The CDR3 is 15 amino acids. In DNA, the CDR3 is TGTGCCAGCAGCTTAGGTGGACTCAACGGCGAGACCCAGTACTTC. Its protein product is CASSLGGLNGETQYF. Full variable domain (remainder filled in from reference TRBV5-4 and TRBJ2-5): ETGVTQSPTHLIKTRGQQVTLRCSSQSGHNTVSWYQQALGQGPQFIFQYYREEENGRGNFPPRFSGLQFPNYSSELNVNALELDDSALYLCASSLGGLNGETQYFGPGTRLLVL.

The V and J genes are TRBV5-1 and TRBJ2-3, with TRBD2 matching 12 bases. CDR1 is SGHRS, CDR2 YFSETQ, per germline. CDR3 size: 14 residues. J gave up 5 bases and V 7 bases, and 5 bases lay outside the gene matches. The CDR3 region has the DNA TGCGCCAGCCGGACTAGCGGGGAACAAGATACGCAGTATTTT. Residues: CASRTSGEQDTQYF.

The chain combines TRBV7-6 with TRBJ2-3; 8 bases fit TRBD1. Germline V gives CDR1 SGHVS, CDR2 FNYEAQ. This CDR3 region has 18 residues. J lost 3 bases, V lost 5 bases, and 16 bases had no gene match. CDR3 nucleotide sequence: TGTGCCAGCAGCCCGATACGGACCAGGGGGCTGGGAACAGATACGCAGTATTTT. It yields the protein CASSPIRTRGLGTDTQYF.

V and J are TRBV19 and TRBJ2-1; TRBD2 matches at 9 bases. After removal of 5 bases from V and 2 bases from J, the junction contained 4 bases not matched to a gene. Germline CDR1 is LNHDA and CDR2 is SQIVND (reference sequence). This CDR3 is built from 15 residues. The CDR3 loop reads CASSLRGGAYNEQFF. The CDR3 bases are TGTGCCAGTAGTCTGCGGGGGGGCGCCTACAATGAGCAGTTCTTC.

This clone has just one count. The V and J genes are TRBV7-2 and TRBJ2-1, with D tentatively TRBD1 (6 bases). Trimming took off 4 bases at V and 6 bases at J, with 13 bases between the two ends. The CDR3 spans 14 residues. Germline V CDR1 and CDR2: SGHTA, FQGNSA. For the CDR3, the DNA is TGTGCCAGCAGCTCCGGACAGAAGGTCAATGAGCAGTTCTTC. Amino acid sequence: CASSSGQKVNEQFF. Together with reference TRBV7-2 and TRBJ2-1, the CDR3 gives the full variable domain: GAGVSQSPSNKVTEKGKDVELRCDPISGHTALYWYRQSLGQGLEFLIYFQGNSAPDKSGLPSDRFSAERTGGSVSTLTIQRTQQEDSAVYLCASSSGQKVNEQFFGPGTRLTVL.

The chain recombines TRBV19 with TRBJ2-6; D is perhaps TRBD1 (5 bases). With 8 bases removed from V and 2 bases from J, the gap between germline ends came to 19 bases. Germline-derived CDR1 and CDR2 are LNHDA and SQIVND (reference sequence). This CDR3 is built from 17 residues. CDR3 in amino acids: CASLSGLGLTGANVLTF. CDR3 nucleotides: TGTGCCAGTCTCTCAGGGTTAGGATTAACTGGGGCCAACGTCCTGACTTTC. Supplemented by reference TRBV19 and TRBJ2-6, the full variable domain reads DGGITQSPKYLFRKEGQNVTLSCEQNLNHDAMYWYRQDPGQGLRLIYYSQIVNDFQKGDIAEGYSVSREKKESFPLTVTSAQKNPTAFYLCASLSGLGLTGANVLTFGAGSRLTVL.

The CDR3 region has the DNA TGTGCCAGCAGCCGAGACTTCAGAAATAATTCACCCCTCCACTTT. Encoded protein: CASSRDFRNNSPLHF. The chain joins TRBV3-1 (or the pseudogene TRBV3-2) to TRBJ1-6; D not certain. Trimming shortened V by 4 bases and J by 5 bases, and 12 bases separated the two germline ends. The CDR3 is 15 residues long. Per the germline V gene, CDR1 is LGHDT and CDR2 is YNNKEL (reference sequence).

This clone was recorded only once. The V call is TRBV5-1, the J call TRBJ2-3; TRBD2 aligns across 10 bases. The CDR3 has 20 amino acids. Germline lookup yields CDR1 SGHRS and CDR2 YFSETQ. V dropped 0 bases and J dropped 0; count of bases not matched to a gene: 13. CDR3 sequence: CASSLAEAGGPLASTDTQYF. The CDR3 nucleotides are TGCGCCAGCAGCTTGGCCGAAGCGGGAGGGCCCCTGGCCAGCACAGATACGCAGTATTTT.

For the CDR3, the DNA is TGTGCCACCAGGAATCCTCCGGACAGGGCATTGAACACTGAAGCTTTCTTT. This gives the protein CATRNPPDRALNTEAFF. The rearrangement joins TRBV10-3 to TRBJ1-1; 8 positions agree with TRBD1. The CDR3 extends over 17 amino acids. The ends lost 10 bases at V and 0 bases at J; junction bases unmatched: 16. CDR1 and CDR2 from the germline V gene are ENHRY and SYGVKD.

The gene calls are TRBV3-1 (or the pseudogene TRBV3-2) and TRBJ1-1, with a possible D match to TRBD1 (6 bases). Trimming shortened V by 5 bases and J by 1 base, and 11 bases separated the two germline ends. CDR1 and CDR2 from the germline V gene are LGHDT and YNNKEL (reference sequence). The CDR3 is 14 residues long. The CDR3 region has the DNA TGTGCCAGCAGCTCCCTAGGGGGGAACACTGAAGCTTTCTTT. The encoded protein is CASSSLGGNTEAFF.

The chain has TRBV6-2 or TRBV6-3 and TRBJ1-1, with TRBD1 matching over 8 bases. The J segment lost 5 bases and the V segment lost 2 bases, leaving 7 bases of the junction unmatched. CDR1 MNHEY and CDR2 SVGEGT come from the germline V gene. The CDR3 is 15 amino acids. CDR3 sequence (DNA): TGTGCCAGCAGTTACGCCGACAGGGGAGCAACTGAAGCTTTCTTT. It encodes CASSYADRGATEAFF.

CDR3 loop: CASSQGRAGYGYTF. As DNA, the CDR3 is TGTGCCAGCAGCCAAGGGCGGGCTGGATATGGCTACACCTTC. The chain carries TRBV3-1 (or the pseudogene TRBV3-2) and TRBJ1-2; D is unresolved. The CDR3 length is 14 residues. The V end was cut by 1 base, the J end by 5 bases, with 11 bases between. CDR1 and CDR2 from the germline V gene are LGHDT and YNNKEL (reference sequence).

The chain carries TRBV6-6 and TRBJ1-5, with 7 bases that match TRBD1. Looked up from germline, CDR1 is MNHNY and CDR2 is SVGAGI (reference sequence). The V gene end was trimmed by 2 bases and the J gene end by 8 bases; junction bases not matched to a gene: 9. This CDR3 region has 15 residues. DNA of the CDR3: TGTGCCAGCAGTTACCACTCTTCAGGGGGGAAGCCCCAGCATTTT. This encodes CASSYHSSGGKPQHF.

The rearrangement joins TRBV2 to TRBJ2-3; tentatively, D is TRBD1 (5 bases). Between the trimmed V and J ends, which lost 4 bases and 1 base, there was a span of 9 bases. The CDR3 covers 14 residues. Germline-derived CDR1 and CDR2 are SNHLY and FYNNEI. In DNA form, the CDR3 reads TGTGCCAGCAGTGGACAGTACGGCACAGATACGCAGTATTTT. Its translation is CASSGQYGTDTQYF.

This clone has a handful of counts. The chain carries TRBV5-1 and TRBJ2-7, with 11 bases aligning to TRBD2. The junction had 2 bases not matched to a gene; V was cut back by 3 bases and J by 3 bases. This CDR3 comprises 14 residues. Germline CDR1 is SGHRS and CDR2 is YFSETQ. CDR3 amino acids: CASSSGLADYEQYF. The DNA of the CDR3 is TGCGCCAGCAGCTCGGGACTAGCGGACTACGAGCAGTACTTC.

The J gene is TRBJ1-2, the V gene TRBV6-2 or TRBV6-3, with D tentatively TRBD1 (6 bases). Germline V gene data show CDR1 as MNHEY and CDR2 as SVGEGT. V lost 6 bases to trimming and J lost 4 bases, with 15 bases between them. The CDR3 is made up of 14 amino acids. The CDR3 DNA sequence: TGTGCCAGCAGCGCCCTCGGACAGATCTATGGCTACACCTTC. As protein: CASSALGQIYGYTF.

The chain recombines TRBV10-3 with TRBJ2-7, with 7 bases lining up with TRBD2. This CDR3 spans 16 amino acids. Germline CDR1 reads ENHRY; CDR2 reads SYGVKD. The ends lost 4 bases at V and 5 bases at J; junction bases unmatched: 14. In DNA, the CDR3 is TGTGCCATCAGTGTCCCCACGGGAGGCCTATCCAACGAGCAGTACTTC. It yields the protein CAISVPTGGLSNEQYF.

The chain has TRBV6-4 and TRBJ2-1; 13 nucleotides align to TRBD2. The CDR3 consists of 15 residues. Germline V lookup: CDR1 MRHNA, CDR2 SNTAGT. The J segment lost 8 bases and the V segment lost 4 bases, leaving 5 bases of the junction unmatched. The CDR3 nucleotides are TGTGCCAGCAGTGGGGGGACTAGCGGGGAACATGAGCAGTTCTTC. Translating it yields CASSGGTSGEHEQFF.

The chain combines TRBV5-4 with TRBJ2-2; 10 nucleotides agree with TRBD2. Per the germline V gene, CDR1 is SGHNT and CDR2 is YYREEE (reference sequence). This CDR3 comprises 16 residues. V lost 0 bases, J lost 4 bases, and 3 bases stayed unmatched. This CDR3 reads CASSLGASGGTGELFF. The CDR3 region has the DNA TGTGCCAGCAGCTTGGGGGCTAGCGGGGGCACCGGGGAGCTGTTTTTT.

The chain has TRBV5-8 and TRBJ2-3; 10 bases agree with TRBD1. The junction had 6 bases not matched to a gene; V was cut back by 0 bases and J by 5 bases. The V gene's germline CDR1 is SGHTS and CDR2 YDEGEE. The CDR3 length is 16 residues. As DNA, the CDR3 is TGTGCCAGCAGCTTGGGACAGGGGGCGGCAATAGATACGCAGTATTTT. It codes for CASSLGQGAAIDTQYF.

The table lists this clone with a few counts. The chain carries TRBV4-1 and TRBJ2-5, with 9 nucleotides matching TRBD2. Looked up from germline, CDR1 is MGHRA and CDR2 is YSYEKL. V lost 0 bases and J lost 6; bases outside the gene matches: 8. The CDR3 consists of 16 residues. This chain's CDR3 is CASSQDDQRGVKTQYF. CDR3 sequence (DNA): TGCGCCAGCAGCCAAGATGACCAGCGGGGGGTAAAGACCCAGTACTTC.

The chain uses TRBV6-5 and TRBJ1-1, with a weak D call TRBD1 (5 bases). The V end lost 8 bases, the J end lost 5 bases, and 12 bases lay between the germline ends. The CDR3 sequence is 12 residues long. Germline CDR1 is MNHEY and CDR2 is SVGAGI. The CDR3 protein is CASVAGRTEAFF. As DNA, the CDR3 is TGTGCCAGCGTTGCAGGGCGGACTGAAGCTTTCTTT.

The chain employs TRBV6-1 and TRBJ2-5; TRBD2 aligns across 7 bases. This CDR3 has 16 amino acids. Germline CDR1 is MNHNS and CDR2 is SASEGT. V trimming: 3 bases; J trimming: 1 base; junction bases outside the gene matches: 8. The CDR3 here is CASSDLRASGQETQYF. CDR3 nucleotides: TGTGCCAGCAGTGACCTACGGGCTAGCGGCCAAGAGACCCAGTACTTC.

The V and J genes are TRBV9 and TRBJ2-1, with a possible D match to TRBD1 (6 bases). Between the trimmed V and J ends, which lost 3 bases and 6 bases, there was a span of 13 bases. The CDR3 has 14 residues. In germline, CDR1 is SGDLS, CDR2 YYNGEE. CDR3 sequence reads: CASSADRRGNEQFF. The CDR3 DNA reads TGTGCCAGCAGCGCTGACAGGCGCGGCAATGAGCAGTTCTTC.

This clone was recorded once. J is TRBJ2-5 and V is TRBV7-3, with 9 bases matching TRBD1. Losses at the gene ends were 8 bases for V and 5 bases for J; bases not matched to a gene: 12. The CDR3 covers 15 residues. Germline CDR1 SGHTA, CDR2 FQGTGA. CDR3: CASAQNRGPDETQYF. The CDR3 DNA sequence: TGTGCCAGCGCCCAAAACAGGGGGCCCGACGAGACCCAGTACTTC.

The chain is built from TRBV21-1 and TRBJ2-5; the tabulated D call, TRBD1, remains unverified against the DNA. TRBV21-1 is designated a pseudogene. The CDR3 loop spans 15 amino acids. CDR3 sequence reads: CASTQTRQGKETQYF. CDR3 coding DNA: TGTGCCAGCACCCAAACTAGACAGGGGAAAGAGACCCAGTACTTC.

The rearrangement uses TRBV19 and TRBJ2-7, with TRBD2 matching 11 bases. The CDR3 has 15 residues. V gave up 4 bases and J gave up 3 bases; unmatched junction bases: 5. The V gene's germline CDR1 is LNHDA and CDR2 SQIVND (reference sequence). The CDR3 nucleotides are TGTGCCAGTAGTACCCAACTAGCGGGAGACTACGAGCAGTACTTC. Its protein product is CASSTQLAGDYEQYF. The whole variable domain, filled in from reference TRBV19 and TRBJ2-7, reads DGGITQSPKYLFRKEGQNVTLSCEQNLNHDAMYWYRQDPGQGLRLIYYSQIVNDFQKGDIAEGYSVSREKKESFPLTVTSAQKNPTAFYLCASSTQLAGDYEQYFGPGTRLTVT.